This TCR beta chain was sequenced in a study of T cell changes during pregnancy in multiple sclerosis. CDR3 size: 14 residues. The germline V gene encodes CDR1 ENHRY and CDR2 SYGVKD. V lost 6 bases and J lost 1; bases outside the gene matches: 2. Clones were read by immunoSEQ multiplex PCR, and TCRdb kept only the in-frame ones, dropping some. The data contain 74,000 or so clones, around 90% of them singletons. The chain combines TRBV10-3 with TRBJ2-2; TRBD2 aligns across 7 bases. This sample comprised CD4+ T cells from peripheral blood mononuclear cells, obtained before pregnancy. The receptor's source is a female donor with multiple sclerosis, enrolled in a pregnancy study. CDR3 sequence: CAIRAGMNTGELFF. The CDR3 DNA follows: TGTGCCATCAGAGCGGGGATGAACACCGGGGAGCTGTTTTTT.